A single sample gave rise to the 5 T cell receptor beta chains below, sequenced in a study of identical twins. TCRdb reanalysed the 5' RACE reads using MiXCR and keeps one entry per CDR3 protein. The data show 650,000 to 750,000 distinct CDR3 sequences, around 20% seen once. The same data also went into a second study, on T cells expressing NK-cell markers.

Sequencing was carried out using PBMCs. The receptors derive from a young woman in good health.

The V and J genes are TRBV30 and TRBJ1-2; the D is unclear. V shed 0 bases and J shed 2 bases, with 7 bases lying between them. The CDR3 spans 13 residues. The germline CDR1 and CDR2 sequences are GTSNPN and SVGIG (reference sequence). The CDR3 spells CAWSVRGNYGYTF. CDR3 bases: TGTGCCTGGAGTGTACGAGGGAACTATGGCTACACCTTC.

Many counts were recorded for this clonotype. V is TRBV12-3 or TRBV12-4 and J is TRBJ2-2; 7 bases match TRBD2. V shed 7 bases, J shed 2 bases, and the junction held 7 bases outside the gene matches. This CDR3 has 15 amino acids. DNA for the CDR3: TGTGCCAGCAATCCCCGGGACTACAACACCGGGGAGCTGTTTTTT. It translates to CASNPRDYNTGELFF.

This chain links TRBV7-2 with TRBJ2-1, with D perhaps matching TRBD2 (6 bases). This CDR3 contains 16 residues. Germline V lookup: CDR1 SGHTA, CDR2 FQGNSA. Deletions cut 5 bases from V and 6 bases from J, with 20 bases between. The DNA of the CDR3 is TGTGCCAGCAGCCCTCGAGGAGGGGTTGTAGGCAATGAGCAGTTCTTC. This encodes CASSPRGGVVGNEQFF.

The sample holds a few counts of this clonotype. This chain links TRBV20-1 with TRBJ2-7, with D perhaps matching TRBD1 (6 bases). From germline, CDR1 is DFQATT and CDR2 SNEGSKA (reference sequence). V was pared by 4 bases and J by 9 bases, with 16 bases between. The CDR3 is 12 amino acids. CDR3 region: CSATGTRLVQYF. The CDR3 DNA is TGCAGTGCTACCGGGACACGCCTGGTGCAGTACTTC.

The rearrangement links TRBV27 to TRBJ2-4, with D tentatively TRBD1 (6 bases). The CDR3 totals 15 residues. The germline V gene encodes CDR1 MNHEY and CDR2 SMNVEV (reference sequence). V lost 6 bases and J lost 1, with 13 bases in between. CDR3 DNA sequence: TGTGCCAGCAGCCTGACTCAGGGGGCCAAAAACATTCAGTACTTC. Protein sequence: CASSLTQGAKNIQYF.